A selection of T cell receptor beta chains follows, all from one sample in a study of identical twins. TCRdb independently ran MiXCR on the 5' RACE reads; one entry per CDR3 protein. The sample shows 600,000 to 850,000 distinct CDR3 sequences, about 20% of them seen only once. This sample was also put to use in a study of T cells expressing NK-cell markers.

The sample taken for sequencing was PBMCs. The source is a woman aged 18-29 years in good health. Both conserved end residues are part of each CDR3. The order of the fields is clone size, D gene, J gene, V gene, CDR3 protein, CDR3 DNA. The D gene is left open where the match is weak. Clone size is stated in some rows and not others, as once, few, many or a class when expanded.

abundance: -
d_gene: -
j_gene: TRBJ2-5
v_gene: TRBV5-1
CDR3aa: CASSFRTDRETQYF
CDR3nt: TGCGCCAGCAGCTTTCGCACTGATCGAGAGACCCAGTACTTC

abundance: -
d_gene: -
j_gene: TRBJ2-1
v_gene: TRBV5-1
CDR3aa: CASSYGTAREQFF
CDR3nt: TGCGCCAGCAGCTACGGAACGGCCCGAGAGCAGTTCTTC

abundance: many
d_gene: TRBD1
j_gene: TRBJ2-1
v_gene: TRBV5-1
CDR3aa: CASSPTPGTALNEQFF
CDR3nt: TGCGCCAGCAGCCCAACGCCCGGGACAGCCCTCAATGAGCAGTTCTTC

abundance: -
d_gene: -
j_gene: TRBJ2-1
v_gene: TRBV12-3/TRBV12-4
CDR3aa: CASSQASDDNEQFF
CDR3nt: TGTGCCAGCAGTCAGGCTAGCGACGACAATGAGCAGTTCTTC

abundance: -
d_gene: -
j_gene: TRBJ2-7
v_gene: TRBV19
CDR3aa: CARRGIYEQYF
CDR3nt: TGTGCCCGTAGGGGGATCTACGAGCAGTACTTC

abundance: -
d_gene: -
j_gene: TRBJ1-1
v_gene: TRBV7-9
CDR3aa: CASSWYGGRNTEAFF
CDR3nt: TGTGCCAGCAGCTGGTACGGTGGGAGGAACACTGAAGCTTTCTTT

abundance: few
d_gene: -
j_gene: TRBJ1-1
v_gene: TRBV2
CDR3aa: CASSVARMNTEAFF
CDR3nt: TGTGCCAGCAGTGTGGCGAGGATGAACACTGAAGCTTTCTTT

abundance: -
d_gene: -
j_gene: TRBJ1-4
v_gene: TRBV7-9
CDR3aa: CASSLKLFF
CDR3nt: TGTGCCAGCAGCCTAAAACTGTTTTTT

abundance: few
d_gene: -
j_gene: TRBJ2-1
v_gene: TRBV7-3
CDR3aa: CASSRGGDSQYSRDEQFF
CDR3nt: TGTGCCAGCAGCCGGGGGGGGGACAGTCAGTATAGCCGGGATGAGCAGTTCTTC

abundance: few
d_gene: TRBD2
j_gene: TRBJ2-3
v_gene: TRBV5-6
CDR3aa: CASTRTSGSQYTQYF
CDR3nt: TGTGCCAGCACCCGGACTAGCGGGAGCCAGTATACGCAGTATTTT

abundance: -
d_gene: -
j_gene: TRBJ1-1
v_gene: TRBV7-9
CDR3aa: CASSSSRQTEAFF
CDR3nt: TGTGCCAGCAGCTCCTCCCGACAGACTGAAGCTTTCTTT

abundance: many
d_gene: TRBD1
j_gene: TRBJ2-3
v_gene: TRBV5-1
CDR3aa: CASSHGQGSSDTQYF
CDR3nt: TGCGCCAGCAGCCACGGACAGGGGAGTTCAGATACGCAGTATTTT

abundance: -
d_gene: -
j_gene: TRBJ2-7
v_gene: TRBV18
CDR3aa: CASSPSQGQTGEQYF
CDR3nt: TGTGCCAGCTCACCAAGTCAGGGCCAAACAGGCGAGCAGTACTTC

abundance: -
d_gene: -
j_gene: TRBJ2-1
v_gene: TRBV11-1
CDR3aa: CASSLASRRGGWKNDEQFF
CDR3nt: TGTGCCAGCAGCTTAGCGTCCCGCCGGGGCGGTTGGAAGAATGATGAGCAGTTCTTC

abundance: -
d_gene: -
j_gene: TRBJ2-1
v_gene: TRBV20-1
CDR3aa: CSAGDPGNEQFF
CDR3nt: TGCAGTGCTGGGGACCCGGGCAATGAGCAGTTCTTC

abundance: -
d_gene: -
j_gene: TRBJ1-1
v_gene: TRBV19
CDR3aa: CASQGLTEAFF
CDR3nt: TGTGCCAGTCAGGGATTGACTGAAGCTTTCTTT

abundance: few
d_gene: TRBD1
j_gene: TRBJ1-1
v_gene: TRBV20-1
CDR3aa: CSACDRVRTEAFF
CDR3nt: TGCAGTGCTTGTGACAGGGTGAGGACTGAAGCTTTCTTT

abundance: -
d_gene: -
j_gene: TRBJ1-3
v_gene: TRBV14
CDR3aa: CASSQVGNTIYF
CDR3nt: TGTGCCAGCAGCCAAGTTGGAAACACCATATATTTT

abundance: few
d_gene: TRBD1
j_gene: TRBJ1-1
v_gene: TRBV20-1
CDR3aa: CSAPRQGGWTEAFF
CDR3nt: TGCAGTGCTCCCCGACAGGGAGGGTGGACTGAAGCTTTCTTT

abundance: few
d_gene: -
j_gene: TRBJ2-1
v_gene: TRBV12-5
CDR3aa: CASGLGWGRYNEQFF
CDR3nt: TGTGCTAGTGGTTTGGGGTGGGGGAGGTACAATGAGCAGTTCTTC

abundance: -
d_gene: -
j_gene: TRBJ2-7
v_gene: TRBV3-1
CDR3aa: CASSQDTFYEQYF
CDR3nt: TGTGCCAGCAGCCAAGATACTTTCTACGAGCAGTACTTC

abundance: -
d_gene: -
j_gene: TRBJ2-1
v_gene: TRBV11-2
CDR3aa: CASSLESKAEQFF
CDR3nt: TGTGCCAGCAGCCTTGAGAGTAAGGCTGAGCAGTTCTTC

abundance: -
d_gene: -
j_gene: TRBJ2-7
v_gene: TRBV19
CDR3aa: CASSYDQYEQYF
CDR3nt: TGTGCCAGTAGTTACGACCAATACGAGCAGTACTTC

abundance: few
d_gene: TRBD2
j_gene: TRBJ2-7
v_gene: TRBV12-3/TRBV12-4
CDR3aa: CASSFLGRERYEQYF
CDR3nt: TGTGCCAGCAGTTTTCTAGGGCGGGAGAGATACGAGCAGTACTTC

abundance: few
d_gene: -
j_gene: TRBJ2-1
v_gene: TRBV7-2
CDR3aa: CASSPVGGIFNEQFF
CDR3nt: TGTGCCAGCAGCCCCGTGGGGGGAATTTTCAATGAGCAGTTCTTC

abundance: -
d_gene: -
j_gene: TRBJ2-4
v_gene: TRBV15
CDR3aa: CATSTGRGLGNIQYF
CDR3nt: TGTGCCACCAGCACGGGTCGGGGCTTAGGAAACATTCAGTACTTC

abundance: -
d_gene: TRBD2
j_gene: TRBJ2-3
v_gene: TRBV20-1
CDR3aa: CSAAGAGERDTQYF
CDR3nt: TGCAGTGCTGCGGGAGCGGGAGAAAGAGATACGCAGTATTTT

abundance: once
d_gene: TRBD2
j_gene: TRBJ2-3
v_gene: TRBV28
CDR3aa: CASSLRTSGGNTQYF
CDR3nt: TGTGCCAGCAGTTTGAGGACTAGCGGGGGTAATACGCAGTATTTT

abundance: few
d_gene: -
j_gene: TRBJ2-1
v_gene: TRBV5-1
CDR3aa: CASSLPKGGSEQFF
CDR3nt: TGCGCCAGCAGCTTGCCTAAGGGGGGCAGTGAGCAGTTCTTC

abundance: -
d_gene: -
j_gene: TRBJ1-3
v_gene: TRBV15
CDR3aa: CATSRDRDRLSGNTIYF
CDR3nt: TGTGCCACCAGCAGAGATCGGGACCGACTCTCTGGAAACACCATATATTTT

abundance: -
d_gene: -
j_gene: TRBJ1-1
v_gene: TRBV20-1
CDR3aa: CSAQKTGMNTEAFF
CDR3nt: TGCAGTGCGCAAAAGACCGGCATGAACACTGAAGCTTTCTTT

abundance: few
d_gene: -
j_gene: TRBJ2-5
v_gene: TRBV20-1
CDR3aa: CSARVNRQETQYF
CDR3nt: TGCAGTGCTAGAGTCAACAGACAAGAGACCCAGTACTTC

abundance: few
d_gene: -
j_gene: TRBJ2-1
v_gene: TRBV9
CDR3aa: CASRRGTEANEQFF
CDR3nt: TGTGCCAGCAGGAGGGGGACGGAGGCTAATGAGCAGTTCTTC

abundance: few
d_gene: -
j_gene: TRBJ2-7
v_gene: TRBV3-1
CDR3aa: CASSQVAAEQYF
CDR3nt: TGTGCCAGCAGCCAAGTAGCCGCCGAGCAGTACTTC

abundance: -
d_gene: -
j_gene: TRBJ1-1
v_gene: TRBV20-1
CDR3aa: CSVSRGGTEAFF
CDR3nt: TGCAGTGTTTCTAGGGGTGGCACTGAAGCTTTCTTT

abundance: -
d_gene: -
j_gene: TRBJ1-1
v_gene: TRBV2
CDR3aa: CASDRHLNTEAFF
CDR3nt: TGTGCCAGCGATAGACACTTGAACACTGAAGCTTTCTTT

abundance: few
d_gene: -
j_gene: TRBJ2-7
v_gene: TRBV12-3/TRBV12-4
CDR3aa: CASGTINRKSGEQYF
CDR3nt: TGTGCCAGCGGCACCATAAACAGGAAATCTGGCGAGCAGTACTTC

abundance: -
d_gene: -
j_gene: TRBJ1-5
v_gene: TRBV3-1
CDR3aa: CASSRGNQGNQPQHF
CDR3nt: TGTGCCAGCAGCCGGGGGAATCAGGGCAATCAGCCCCAGCATTTT

abundance: -
d_gene: -
j_gene: TRBJ2-2
v_gene: TRBV30
CDR3aa: CAWSDGRPTGELFF
CDR3nt: TGTGCCTGGAGTGATGGCAGGCCAACGGGGGAGCTGTTTTTT

abundance: -
d_gene: TRBD1
j_gene: TRBJ2-7
v_gene: TRBV3-1
CDR3aa: CASCQNAGTGGAYEQYF
CDR3nt: TGTGCCAGCTGCCAGAATGCCGGGACAGGGGGCGCCTACGAGCAGTACTTC

abundance: -
d_gene: TRBD1
j_gene: TRBJ2-5
v_gene: TRBV5-1
CDR3aa: CASSLGGQTIWQETQYF
CDR3nt: TGCGCCAGCAGCTTGGGGGGACAGACCATATGGCAAGAGACCCAGTACTTC

abundance: few
d_gene: -
j_gene: TRBJ1-1
v_gene: TRBV25-1
CDR3aa: CASVKGGTEAFF
CDR3nt: TGTGCCAGCGTCAAAGGGGGGACTGAAGCTTTCTTT

abundance: -
d_gene: -
j_gene: TRBJ1-2
v_gene: TRBV12-3/TRBV12-4
CDR3aa: CASSLGIFYGYTF
CDR3nt: TGTGCCAGCAGTCTGGGGATCTTCTATGGCTACACCTTC

abundance: few
d_gene: TRBD2
j_gene: TRBJ2-2
v_gene: TRBV10-3
CDR3aa: CAISEEGLAGGPGSTGELFF
CDR3nt: TGTGCCATCAGTGAGGAGGGTCTAGCGGGAGGGCCGGGTTCCACCGGGGAGCTGTTTTTT

abundance: -
d_gene: -
j_gene: TRBJ2-7
v_gene: TRBV9
CDR3aa: CASSVYSGATYEQYF
CDR3nt: TGTGCCAGCAGCGTCTATTCGGGGGCCACCTACGAGCAGTACTTC